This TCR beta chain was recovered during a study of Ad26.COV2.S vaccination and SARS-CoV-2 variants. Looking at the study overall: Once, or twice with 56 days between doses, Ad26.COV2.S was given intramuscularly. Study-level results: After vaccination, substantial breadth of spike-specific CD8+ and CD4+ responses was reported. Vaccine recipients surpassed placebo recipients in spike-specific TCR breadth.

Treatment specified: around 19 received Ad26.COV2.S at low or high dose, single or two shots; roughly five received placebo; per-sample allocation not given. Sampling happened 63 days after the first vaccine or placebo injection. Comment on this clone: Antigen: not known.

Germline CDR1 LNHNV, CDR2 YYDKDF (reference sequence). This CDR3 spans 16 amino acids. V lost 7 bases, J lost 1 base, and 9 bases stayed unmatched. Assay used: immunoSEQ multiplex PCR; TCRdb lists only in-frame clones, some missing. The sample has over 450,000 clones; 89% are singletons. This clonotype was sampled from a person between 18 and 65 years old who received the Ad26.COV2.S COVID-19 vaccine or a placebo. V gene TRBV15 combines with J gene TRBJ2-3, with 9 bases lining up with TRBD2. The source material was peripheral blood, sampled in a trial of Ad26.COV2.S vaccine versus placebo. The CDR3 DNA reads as TGTGCCACCACCACCGGGACTAGCTTCCGCACAGATACGCAGTATTTT. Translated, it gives CATTTGTSFRTDTQYF.